A single count supports the clone carrying this T cell receptor (beta chain). The target antigen is unknown. PCR amplification relied on 60 Vbeta primers (plus 13 Jbeta primers). Sequenced by immunoSEQ multiplex PCR; TCRdb stores in-frame clones only, minus some. The sample comprises 70,000 to 90,000 clones, 65% to 80% of which are singletons, and roughly 4.2% rests with the top ten. From germline, CDR1 is LNHDA and CDR2 SQIVND (reference sequence). Germline trimming cut 4 bases from V and 5 bases from J; bases unmatched to any gene: 12. CDR3 size: 17 residues. This record comes from a study of cytomegalovirus exposure and HLA in healthy donors. Regarding the study as a whole: According to a later analysis, most TCR beta chains associated with CMV appeared HLA-restricted. Reportedly, cytomegalovirus status was diagnosed with high sensitivity and specificity.

The TCR sequence derives from a man in his fifties or sixties in good health and CMV-seronegative. The gene calls are TRBV19 and TRBJ1-5, with 9 bases lining up with TRBD1. The sequenced material came from PBMCs. CDR3: CASSTISGTGSHQPQHF. CDR3 sequence (DNA): TGTGCCAGTAGTACAATTTCCGGGACAGGGTCGCATCAGCCCCAGCATTTT.